The 15 T cell receptor beta chains reported below all come from one sample, sequenced in a study of cytomegalovirus exposure and HLA in healthy donors. Amplification used 60 Vbeta primers and 13 Jbeta primers. Some clones are missing from TCRdb's copy, which holds only in-frame ones; the method was immunoSEQ multiplex PCR. The sample includes 150,000 to 200,000 clones, roughly 83% of them seen just once. Sequenced: PBMCs. The receptors were gathered from a boy aged 10-17 years in good health and CMV-seronegative.

The rearrangement joins TRBV23-1 to TRBJ1-4; 11 bases match TRBD1. TRBV23-1 is an open reading frame whose function is uncertain. Losses at the gene ends were 2 bases for V and 6 bases for J; bases not matched to a gene: 2. CDR3 length equals 15 residues. Written as DNA, the CDR3 is TGCGCCAGCAGTCAACCGGGACAGGGGGATGAAAAACTGTTTTTT. It codes for CASSQPGQGDEKLFF.

The rearrangement uses TRBV29-1 and TRBJ2-4, with 8 nucleotides matching TRBD1. Germline CDR1 and CDR2: SQVTM and ANQGSEA. The V gene end was trimmed by 6 bases and the J gene end by 2 bases; junction bases not matched to a gene: 6. This CDR3 comprises 14 residues. The CDR3 protein is CSVGTGNPKNIQYF. The CDR3 DNA sequence: TGCAGCGTAGGGACAGGAAACCCCAAAAACATTCAGTACTTC.

The V and J genes are TRBV6-5 and TRBJ2-1; TRBD2 agrees at 7 bases. The CDR3 runs to 15 residues. Trimming took 5 bases from V and 5 from J; bases not matched to a gene: 9. The germline CDR1 and CDR2 sequences are MNHEY and SVGAGI. The CDR3 is CASSHGDYLNNEQFF. CDR3 bases: TGTGCCAGCAGTCACGGGGACTACCTTAACAATGAGCAGTTCTTC.

This clone has a single count. V is TRBV28 and J is TRBJ1-2, with D possibly TRBD1 on 5 matching bases. V was pared by 6 bases and J by 4 bases, with 18 bases between. Germline values: CDR1 MDHEN, CDR2 SYDVKM. The CDR3 has 15 residues. This CDR3 is CASRLRQSTPYGYTF. DNA of the CDR3: TGTGCCAGCAGGCTCCGACAGAGTACGCCCTATGGCTACACCTTC.

This chain uses TRBV6-4 with TRBJ2-2; TRBD2 is a possible D gene (5 bases). The CDR3 is 14 residues long. CDR1 and CDR2 (germline): MRHNA, SNTAGT. Trimming shortened V by 4 bases and J by 2 bases, and 8 bases separated the two germline ends. The CDR3 spells CASSGTPNTGELFF. Here the CDR3 DNA reads TGTGCCAGCAGTGGGACTCCTAACACCGGGGAGCTGTTTTTT.

For this clone: The conserved phenylalanine or tryptophan normally closing the CDR3 is absent here, so this likely arose from a read error. The DNA is left out, because the CDR3 cannot be placed on it with certainty; the CDR3 is given as TCRdb lists it. The gene calls are TRBV6-1 and TRBJ1-4. CDR1 MNHNS and CDR2 SASEGT come from the germline V gene. The CDR3 has 12 amino acids, counting both end residues. The CDR3 reads CASSERRAGLRL.

This clone was found a few times. The CDR3 loop is CASSEPGLQYNEQFF. CDR3 coding DNA: TGTGCCAGCAGTGAACCGGGACTTCAATACAATGAGCAGTTCTTC. The chain couples TRBV6-1 to TRBJ2-1, with a possible D match to TRBD2 (6 bases). The V end was cut by 2 bases, the J end by 4 bases, with 12 bases between. CDR1 is MNHNS, CDR2 SASEGT, per germline. This CDR3 has 15 residues.

This chain connects TRBV5-1 to TRBJ2-1, with D possibly TRBD1 on 6 matching bases. The CDR3 contains 13 residues. CDR1 SGHRS and CDR2 YFSETQ come from the germline V gene. With 6 bases removed from V and 9 bases from J, the gap between germline ends came to 16 bases. DNA of the CDR3: TGCGCCAGCACTGAAACACAGGGTAGTGAGCAGTTCTTC. This translates into CASTETQGSEQFF.

The J gene is TRBJ2-7, the V gene TRBV7-9, with 9 nucleotides matching TRBD1. This CDR3 contains 14 residues. CDR1 and CDR2 from the germline V gene are SEHNR and FQNEAQ (reference sequence). V shed 7 bases, J shed 2 bases, and the junction held 6 bases outside the gene matches. The CDR3: CASTETGGPYEQYF. Written as DNA, the CDR3 is TGTGCCAGCACCGAGACAGGGGGTCCCTACGAGCAGTACTTC.

This chain links TRBV4-2 with TRBJ2-1, with 10 bases matching TRBD2. Per the germline V gene, CDR1 is LGHNA and CDR2 is YNFKEQ. CDR3 length: 14 amino acids. V lost 5 bases, J lost 5 bases, and 3 bases stayed unmatched. This CDR3 reads CASSYLAGDNEQFF. The CDR3 DNA is TGTGCCAGCAGCTACCTAGCGGGGGACAATGAGCAGTTCTTC.

This chain uses TRBV10-2 with TRBJ1-1; no reliable D call. Per germline, CDR1 WSHSY and CDR2 SAAADI. Trimming removed 3 bases from V and 4 bases from J, with 9 bases in between. The CDR3 sequence is 13 residues long. CDR3 DNA sequence: TGCGCCAGCAGTGAACTCCGGGGCACTGAAGCTTTCTTT. Its translation is CASSELRGTEAFF.

The DNA for the CDR3 is TGTGCCAGCAGCTTAATGCAGTCCCCCGGGGAGCTGTTTTTT. This sequence encodes CASSLMQSPGELFF. The chain recombines TRBV7-2 with TRBJ2-2; D is unresolved. The germline CDR1 and CDR2 sequences are SGHTA and FQGNSA. V lost 2 bases, J lost 6 bases, and 10 bases lay in between. CDR3 length: 14 residues.

As regards this clone: The identical CDR3 is also encoded by other nucleotide sequences in the sample. This chain connects TRBV5-1 to TRBJ1-6; D is ambiguous. V lost 0 bases to trimming and J lost 7 bases, with 14 bases between them. From germline, CDR1 is SGHRS and CDR2 YFSETQ. There are 16 residues in the CDR3. The CDR3 coding sequence is TGCGCCAGCAGCTTGGCCTTAGATTCACCGAATTCACCCCTCCACTTT. Residues: CASSLALDSPNSPLHF. Filled out from reference TRBV5-1 and TRBJ1-6, the complete variable domain reads KAGVTQTPRYLIKTRGQQVTLSCSPISGHRSVSWYQQTPGQGLQFLFEYFSETQRNKGNFPGRFSGRQFSNSRSEMNVSTLELGDSALYLCASSLALDSPNSPLHFGNGTRLTVT.

The chain recombines TRBV28 with TRBJ2-7; 9 positions match TRBD1. V lost 6 bases and J lost 6; bases outside the gene matches: 6. The CDR3 spans 13 residues. Germline V CDR1 and CDR2: MDHEN, SYDVKM. CDR3 residues: CASRDPGQGEQYF. CDR3 DNA: TGTGCCAGCAGAGATCCGGGACAGGGCGAGCAGTACTTC.

This chain uses TRBV4-2 with TRBJ1-5, with unresolved D. Trimming took off 3 bases at V and 9 bases at J, with 9 bases between the two ends. Germline V lookup: CDR1 LGHNA, CDR2 YNFKEQ. The CDR3 totals 12 residues. CDR3 region: CASSQDFGPQHF. CDR3 in DNA: TGTGCCAGCAGCCAGGACTTTGGGCCCCAGCATTTT.